Detailed here is one TCR beta chain. The CDR3 contains 14 residues. V trimming: 0 bases; J trimming: 7 bases; junction bases outside the gene matches: 6. In germline, CDR1 is WSHSY, CDR2 SAAADI. Primers: 60 Vbeta forward and 13 Jbeta reverse. Measured with immunoSEQ multiplex PCR; TCRdb has only the in-frame clones, and not every one. This table holds 75,000 to 100,000 clones, around 77% found once. This sample was included in a study of cytomegalovirus exposure and HLA in healthy donors. Donors counted as nominally healthy when sampled, yet unrecorded immune exposures were likely. The chain couples TRBV10-2 to TRBJ2-7; 7 bases match TRBD2. This TCR came from a man aged 25 to 40 in good health and CMV-seronegative. The material sequenced was PBMCs. CDR3 residues: CASSESWGGREQYF. The CDR3 DNA reads TGCGCCAGCAGTGAGTCCTGGGGGGGGAGGGAGCAGTACTTC.